A single sample gave rise to the 17 T cell receptor beta chains below, sequenced in a study of blood T cell repertoires in COVID-19. TCRdb's copy holds only in-frame clones and misses some; the assay was immunoSEQ multiplex PCR. In the table there are tens of thousands of clones, around 86% of which are singletons. Sequences were obtained from peripheral blood. The receptors here all came from a human donor in a cohort sampled during active COVID-19. The donor label of this sample is uncertain.

The chain is built from TRBV15 and TRBJ1-5; D is ambiguous. This CDR3 is 15 amino acids long. The V and J ends lost 6 bases and 2 bases respectively, with 14 bases between them. In germline, CDR1 is LNHNV, CDR2 YYDKDF (reference sequence). Here the CDR3 reads CATRGRQEGNQPQHF. CDR3 bases: TGTGCCACCAGAGGTAGGCAGGAGGGCAATCAGCCCCAGCATTTT.

The V and J genes are TRBV10-3 and TRBJ1-1; D is ambiguous. Germline V gives CDR1 ENHRY, CDR2 SYGVKD. The CDR3 extends over 11 amino acids. V was shortened by 8 bases and J by 5 bases, with 9 bases between the two germline ends. CDR3 residues: CAIGRATEAFF. The CDR3 DNA follows: TGTGCCATCGGGAGGGCTACTGAAGCTTTCTTT.

The table lists this clone with a count of one. The rearrangement links TRBV18 to TRBJ1-4; D may be TRBD1 (5 bases). Deletions cut 4 bases from V and 5 bases from J, with 11 bases between. Germline CDR1 is KGHSH and CDR2 is LQKENI. The CDR3 sequence is 14 residues long. In DNA form, the CDR3 reads TGTGCCAGCTCACGCCAACAGGAAAATGAAAAACTGTTTTTT. This gives the protein CASSRQQENEKLFF.

The chain recombines TRBV12-3 or TRBV12-4 with TRBJ1-5; maybe TRBD1 (6 bases). The V and J ends lost 6 bases and 4 bases respectively, with 10 bases between them. The CDR3 runs 13 residues. For the CDR3, the DNA is TGTGCCAGCAGGGACAGCATGAATCAGCCCCAGCATTTT. This encodes CASRDSMNQPQHF.

As for this clone: The germline gene is not matched at one end of the junction; a read error may be the cause. The chain couples TRBV6-1 to TRBJ2-7, with D possibly TRBD2 on 5 matching bases. The germline CDR1 and CDR2 sequences are MNHNS and SASEGT. The CDR3 has 12 amino acids. As DNA, the CDR3 is TGTGCCAGCAGTGAAGAGGAGGAAACGAGGAACTTC. Protein sequence: CASSEEEETRNF.

The rearrangement links TRBV5-3 to TRBJ2-1; 7 nucleotides line up with TRBD1. TRBV5-3 is an ORF, with its function uncertain. This CDR3 contains 15 residues. V lost 1 base, J lost 4 bases, and 5 bases stayed unmatched. The CDR3 loop is CARSLTGALYNEQFF. The CDR3 DNA follows: TGTGCCAGAAGCTTGACAGGGGCCTTATACAATGAGCAGTTCTTC.

V gene TRBV6-5 combines with J gene TRBJ2-1, with D possibly matching TRBD2 (6 bases). The CDR3 has 14 amino acids. V lost 8 bases to trimming and J lost 5 bases, with 16 bases between them. Looked up from germline, CDR1 is MNHEY and CDR2 is SVGAGI. The CDR3 reads CASDWLAANNEQFF. The DNA for the CDR3 is TGTGCCAGCGATTGGTTAGCGGCAAACAATGAGCAGTTCTTC.

The rearrangement uses TRBV29-1 and TRBJ2-3; maybe TRBD2 (6 bases). Germline lookup yields CDR1 SQVTM and CDR2 ANQGSEA. V shed 6 bases and J shed 1 base, with 14 bases lying between them. CDR3 length: 14 amino acids. CDR3 coding DNA: TGCAGCGTCTCCTACGGCGGGGGCACAGATACGCAGTATTTT. This translates into CSVSYGGGTDTQYF.

The genes are TRBV19 and TRBJ1-1; D uncertain. The germline V gene encodes CDR1 LNHDA and CDR2 SQIVND (reference sequence). With 5 bases removed from V and 1 base from J, the gap between germline ends came to 8 bases. The CDR3 has 13 amino acids. CDR3 nucleotides: TGTGCCAGTAGTCAACAGAGGAACACTGAAGCTTTCTTT. Its protein is CASSQQRNTEAFF.

The V gene is TRBV9, the J gene TRBJ1-2; weak D call: TRBD1 (5 bases). With 4 bases removed from V and 0 bases from J, the gap between germline ends came to 13 bases. Germline CDR1 reads SGDLS; CDR2 reads YYNGEE. The CDR3 spans 15 residues. The CDR3 DNA reads as TGTGCCAGCAGCCCACACCCGACAGCTAACTATGGCTACACCTTC. As protein: CASSPHPTANYGYTF.

The chain recombines TRBV15 with TRBJ1-1; D not certain. Germline CDR1 LNHNV, CDR2 YYDKDF (reference sequence). Trimming took 5 bases from V and 2 from J, leaving 12 bases between them. The CDR3 extends over 14 amino acids. This chain's CDR3 is CATSDQDYNTEAFF. The CDR3 nucleotides read TGTGCCACCAGCGATCAGGATTACAACACTGAAGCTTTCTTT.

The genes are TRBV18 and TRBJ2-5; 11 positions agree with TRBD2. The CDR3 has 18 residues. V shed 3 bases and J 1 base; nucleotides not matched to a gene: 10. The germline CDR1 and CDR2 sequences are KGHSH and LQKENI. The CDR3 DNA follows: TGTGCCAGCTCACCTAAGGAGGCTAGCGGGGGGTTCCAAGAGACCCAGTACTTC. It specifies CASSPKEASGGFQETQYF.

The rearrangement links TRBV7-9 to TRBJ2-3, with 7 bases aligning to TRBD1. Germline V CDR1 and CDR2: SEHNR, FQNEAQ (reference sequence). The ends lost 3 bases at V and 4 bases at J; junction bases unmatched: 4. This CDR3 has 14 residues. This CDR3 reads CASSFAGGADTQYF. CDR3 nucleotides: TGTGCCAGCAGCTTCGCAGGGGGAGCAGATACGCAGTATTTT.

The chain has TRBV5-4 and TRBJ2-1; 7 nucleotides line up with TRBD2. Germline lookup yields CDR1 SGHNT and CDR2 YYREEE (reference sequence). The V gene end was trimmed by 4 bases and the J gene end by 9 bases; junction bases not matched to a gene: 10. This CDR3 spans 14 amino acids. DNA of the CDR3: TGTGCCAGCAGCCATACGGGGGGTACAATTGAGCAGTTCTTC. As protein: CASSHTGGTIEQFF. Using reference TRBV5-4 and TRBJ2-1 for the parts outside the CDR3, the full variable domain is ETGVTQSPTHLIKTRGQQVTLRCSSQSGHNTVSWYQQALGQGPQFIFQYYREEENGRGNFPPRFSGLQFPNYSSELNVNALELDDSALYLCASSHTGGTIEQFFGPGTRLTVL.

This clone was picked up a small number of times. The chain links TRBV6-2 or TRBV6-3 to TRBJ1-2; D is unresolved. V lost 4 bases, J lost 6 bases, and 12 bases lay in between. The CDR3 has 13 residues. Germline CDR1 reads MNHEY; CDR2 reads SVGEGT. CDR3 DNA: TGTGCCAGCAGTTCGAGAGGAGGTAATGGCTACACCTTC. It translates to CASSSRGGNGYTF.

This chain connects TRBV7-3 to TRBJ2-3; TRBD1 matches at 7 bases. This CDR3 spans 13 amino acids. Germline V gene data show CDR1 as SGHTA and CDR2 as FQGTGA. Trimming cost V 3 bases and J 6 bases; bases outside gene matches: 3. This CDR3 reads CASSLTGPDTQYF. DNA for the CDR3: TGTGCCAGCAGCTTGACAGGGCCCGATACGCAGTATTTT.

CDR3 in amino acids: CASSQTGDPTSYEQYF. The CDR3 DNA sequence: TGCGCCAGCAGCCAAACAGGGGACCCCACCTCCTACGAGCAGTACTTC. The rearrangement joins TRBV5-1 to TRBJ2-7, with 7 bases lining up with TRBD1. The CDR3 totals 16 residues. Germline CDR1 and CDR2: SGHRS and YFSETQ. Unmatched junction bases numbered 10, after V lost 4 bases and J lost 0 bases.